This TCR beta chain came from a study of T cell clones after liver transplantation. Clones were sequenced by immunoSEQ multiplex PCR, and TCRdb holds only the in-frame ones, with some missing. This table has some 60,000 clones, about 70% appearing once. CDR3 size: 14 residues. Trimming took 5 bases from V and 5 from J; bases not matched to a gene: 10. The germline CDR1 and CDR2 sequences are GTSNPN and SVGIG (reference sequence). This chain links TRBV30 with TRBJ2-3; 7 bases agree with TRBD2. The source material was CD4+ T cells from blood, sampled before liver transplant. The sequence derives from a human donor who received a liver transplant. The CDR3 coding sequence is TGTGCCTGGGGGGGGGTAACGGTGGGAGATACGCAGTATTTT. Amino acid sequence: CAWGGVTVGDTQYF. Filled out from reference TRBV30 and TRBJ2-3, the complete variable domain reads SQTIHQWPATLVQPVGSPLSLECTVEGTSNPNLYWYRQAAGRGLQLLFYSVGIGQISSEVPQNLSASRPQDRQFILSSKKLLLSDSGFYLCAWGGVTVGDTQYFGPGTRLTVL.